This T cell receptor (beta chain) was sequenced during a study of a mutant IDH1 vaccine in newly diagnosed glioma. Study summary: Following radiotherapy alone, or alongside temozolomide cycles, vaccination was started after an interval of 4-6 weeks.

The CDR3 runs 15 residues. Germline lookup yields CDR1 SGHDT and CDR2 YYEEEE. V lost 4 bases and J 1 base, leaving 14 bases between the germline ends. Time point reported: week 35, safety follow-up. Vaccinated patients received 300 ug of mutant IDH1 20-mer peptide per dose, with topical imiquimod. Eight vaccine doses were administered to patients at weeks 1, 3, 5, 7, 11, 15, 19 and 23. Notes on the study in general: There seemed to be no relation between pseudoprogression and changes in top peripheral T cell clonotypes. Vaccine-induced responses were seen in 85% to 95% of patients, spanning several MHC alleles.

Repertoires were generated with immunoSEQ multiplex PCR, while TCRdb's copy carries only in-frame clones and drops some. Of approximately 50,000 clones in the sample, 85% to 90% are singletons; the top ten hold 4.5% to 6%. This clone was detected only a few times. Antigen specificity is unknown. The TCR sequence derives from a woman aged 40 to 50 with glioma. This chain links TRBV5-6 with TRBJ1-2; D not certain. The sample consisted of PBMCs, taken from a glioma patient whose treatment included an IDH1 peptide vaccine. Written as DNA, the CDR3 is TGTGCCAGCAGCGGGTGGGCGGGGAGTAACTATGGCTACACCTTC. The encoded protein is CASSGWAGSNYGYTF.